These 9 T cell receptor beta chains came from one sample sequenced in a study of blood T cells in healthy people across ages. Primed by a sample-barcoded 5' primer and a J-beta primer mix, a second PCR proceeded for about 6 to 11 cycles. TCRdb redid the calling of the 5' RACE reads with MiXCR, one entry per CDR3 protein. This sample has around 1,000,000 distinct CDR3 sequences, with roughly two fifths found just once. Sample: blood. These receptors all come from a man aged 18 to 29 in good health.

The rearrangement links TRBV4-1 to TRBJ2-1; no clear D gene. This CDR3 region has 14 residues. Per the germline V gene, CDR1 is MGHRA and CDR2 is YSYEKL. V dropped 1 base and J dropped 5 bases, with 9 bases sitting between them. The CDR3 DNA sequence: TGCGCCAGCAGCCAAGGGGCGGCTAACAATGAGCAGTTCTTC. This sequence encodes CASSQGAANNEQFF.

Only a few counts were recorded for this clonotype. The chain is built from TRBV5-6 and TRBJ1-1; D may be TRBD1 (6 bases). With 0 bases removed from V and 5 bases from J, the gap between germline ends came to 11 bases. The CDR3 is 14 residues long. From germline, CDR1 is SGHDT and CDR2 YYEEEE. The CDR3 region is CASSLGQRGTEAFF. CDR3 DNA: TGTGCCAGCAGCTTGGGACAGAGGGGGACTGAAGCTTTCTTT.

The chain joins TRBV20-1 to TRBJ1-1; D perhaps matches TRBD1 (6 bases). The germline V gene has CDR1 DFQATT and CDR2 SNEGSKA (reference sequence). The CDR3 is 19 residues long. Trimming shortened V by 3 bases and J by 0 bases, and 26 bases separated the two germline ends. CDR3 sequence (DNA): TGCAGTGCTAGGAGTGAATGGGGGCACAAGGAGTCCATGAACACTGAAGCTTTCTTT. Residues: CSARSEWGHKESMNTEAFF.

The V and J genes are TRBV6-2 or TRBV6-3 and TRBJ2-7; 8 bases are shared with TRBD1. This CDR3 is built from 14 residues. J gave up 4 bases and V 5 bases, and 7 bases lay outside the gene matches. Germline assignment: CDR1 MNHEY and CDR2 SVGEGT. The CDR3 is CASSRQGTKYEQYF. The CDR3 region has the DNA TGTGCCAGCAGTCGACAGGGGACAAAATACGAGCAGTACTTC.

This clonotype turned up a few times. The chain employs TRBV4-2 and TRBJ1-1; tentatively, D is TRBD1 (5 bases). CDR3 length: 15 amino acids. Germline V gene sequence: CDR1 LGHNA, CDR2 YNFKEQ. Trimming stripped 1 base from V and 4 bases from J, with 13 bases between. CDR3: CASSQVGRGGTEAFF. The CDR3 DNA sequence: TGTGCCAGCAGCCAAGTAGGGAGGGGTGGCACTGAAGCTTTCTTT.

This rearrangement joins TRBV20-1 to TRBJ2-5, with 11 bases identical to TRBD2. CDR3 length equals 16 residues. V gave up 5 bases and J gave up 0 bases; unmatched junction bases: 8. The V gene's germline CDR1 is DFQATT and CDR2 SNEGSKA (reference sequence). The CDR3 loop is CSAPGLAASYQETQYF. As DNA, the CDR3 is TGCAGTGCTCCGGGACTAGCGGCCTCCTACCAAGAGACCCAGTACTTC.

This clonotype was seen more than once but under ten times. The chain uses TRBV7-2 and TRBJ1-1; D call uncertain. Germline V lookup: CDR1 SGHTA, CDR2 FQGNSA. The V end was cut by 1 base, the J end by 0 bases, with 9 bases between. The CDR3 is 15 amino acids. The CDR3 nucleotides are TGTGCCAGCAGCTTAGAAAGGAGCATGAACACTGAAGCTTTCTTT. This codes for CASSLERSMNTEAFF.

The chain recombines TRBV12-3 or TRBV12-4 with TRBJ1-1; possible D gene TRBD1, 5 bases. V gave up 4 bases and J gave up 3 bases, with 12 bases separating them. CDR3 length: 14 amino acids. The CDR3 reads CASSSLLGDTEAFF. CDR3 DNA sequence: TGTGCCAGCAGTTCTTTGTTGGGGGACACTGAAGCTTTCTTT.

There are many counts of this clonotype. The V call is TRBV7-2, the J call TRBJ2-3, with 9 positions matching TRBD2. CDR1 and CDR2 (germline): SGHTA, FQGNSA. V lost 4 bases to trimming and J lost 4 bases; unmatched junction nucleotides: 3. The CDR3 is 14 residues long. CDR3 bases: TGTGCCAGCAGCTCGCGGACTAGCGCAGATACGCAGTATTTT. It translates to CASSSRTSADTQYF.